A single sample gave rise to the 8 T cell receptor beta chains below, sequenced in a study of cytomegalovirus exposure and HLA in healthy donors. The PCR used 60 Vbeta and 13 Jbeta primers. Profiled with immunoSEQ multiplex PCR; TCRdb holds only in-frame clones, not every one. The table lists under 150,000 clones, around 78% of them singletons. The sample comprised PBMCs. These receptors all come from a man aged 40-49 years in good health and CMV-seropositive.

This rearrangement joins TRBV7-2 to TRBJ2-7, with 7 bases lining up with TRBD2. V was pared by 4 bases and J by 2 bases, with 5 bases of the junction left unmatched. Germline-derived CDR1 and CDR2 are SGHTA and FQGNSA. The CDR3 sequence is 14 residues long. CDR3 loop: CASSYTAGAYEQYF. The DNA for the CDR3 is TGTGCCAGCAGCTACACCGCGGGGGCCTACGAGCAGTACTTC.

The chain has TRBV6-5 and TRBJ1-6, with 7 nucleotides matching TRBD1. J gave up 8 bases and V 6 bases, and 4 bases lay outside the gene matches. The germline V gene has CDR1 MNHEY and CDR2 SVGAGI. The CDR3 contains 13 residues. The CDR3 spells CASSDRVHSPLHF. In DNA, the CDR3 is TGTGCCAGCAGCGACAGGGTTCATTCACCCCTCCACTTT.

This chain links TRBV4-2 with TRBJ2-1, with D tentatively TRBD2 (6 bases). The germline V and J ends were trimmed by 0 bases and 7 bases, with 16 bases remaining between them. The CDR3 length is 16 residues. CDR1 is LGHNA and CDR2 is YNFKEQ in the germline V gene. Here the CDR3 DNA reads TGTGCCAGCAGCCAAGATTTTGGCGGGATGCGGAATGAGCAGTTCTTC. Residues: CASSQDFGGMRNEQFF.

The gene calls are TRBV7-9 and TRBJ1-1; weak D call: TRBD1 (6 bases). Deletions cut 5 bases from V and 5 bases from J, with 24 bases between. The CDR3 extends over 17 amino acids. The germline V gene has CDR1 SEHNR and CDR2 FQNEAQ (reference sequence). The CDR3 loop reads CASSLGTGGAKRTEAFF. The CDR3 DNA follows: TGTGCCAGCAGCCTGGGGACGGGGGGGGCCAAACGGACTGAAGCTTTCTTT.

The V call is TRBV19, the J call TRBJ1-1; 9 bases are shared with TRBD1. This CDR3 is built from 14 residues. V trimming: 6 bases; J trimming: 6 bases; junction bases outside the gene matches: 8. CDR1 is LNHDA, CDR2 SQIVND, per germline (reference sequence). The CDR3 reads CASSLTGGAPEAFF. CDR3 nucleotides: TGTGCCAGTAGCCTTACAGGGGGCGCTCCTGAAGCTTTCTTT.

The V gene is TRBV18, the J gene TRBJ1-1; the match to TRBD1 covers 9 bases. This CDR3 contains 15 residues. V was clipped by 5 bases and J by 0 bases; unmatched bases: 4. In germline, CDR1 is KGHSH, CDR2 LQKENI. CDR3 sequence (DNA): TGTGCCAGCTCATCGACAGGGGGAATGAACACTGAAGCTTTCTTT. Its translation is CASSSTGGMNTEAFF. Full variable domain (missing parts from reference TRBV18 and TRBJ1-1): NAGVMQNPRHLVRRRGQEARLRCSPMKGHSHVYWYRQLPEEGLKFMVYLQKENIIDESGMPKERFSAEFPKEGPSILRIQQVVRGDSAAYFCASSSTGGMNTEAFFGQGTRLTVV.

Here the CDR3 reads CASSGGNNGGYTF. The DNA of the CDR3 is TGTGCCAGCAGCGGCGGGAATAATGGTGGCTACACCTTC. V is TRBV9 and J is TRBJ1-2; D is unclear. V shed 3 bases and J shed 7 bases, with 13 bases lying between them. CDR3 length: 13 residues. Germline V gene data show CDR1 as SGDLS and CDR2 as YYNGEE.

J is TRBJ2-3 and V is TRBV6-4; 13 nucleotides match TRBD2. This CDR3 has 19 residues. V gave up 6 bases and J gave up 1 base; unmatched junction bases: 13. Per the germline V gene, CDR1 is MRHNA and CDR2 is SNTAGT. The CDR3 reads CASRVPTSGRAEGTDTQYF. CDR3 DNA: TGTGCCAGCAGGGTGCCTACTAGCGGGAGGGCCGAGGGCACAGATACGCAGTATTTT.